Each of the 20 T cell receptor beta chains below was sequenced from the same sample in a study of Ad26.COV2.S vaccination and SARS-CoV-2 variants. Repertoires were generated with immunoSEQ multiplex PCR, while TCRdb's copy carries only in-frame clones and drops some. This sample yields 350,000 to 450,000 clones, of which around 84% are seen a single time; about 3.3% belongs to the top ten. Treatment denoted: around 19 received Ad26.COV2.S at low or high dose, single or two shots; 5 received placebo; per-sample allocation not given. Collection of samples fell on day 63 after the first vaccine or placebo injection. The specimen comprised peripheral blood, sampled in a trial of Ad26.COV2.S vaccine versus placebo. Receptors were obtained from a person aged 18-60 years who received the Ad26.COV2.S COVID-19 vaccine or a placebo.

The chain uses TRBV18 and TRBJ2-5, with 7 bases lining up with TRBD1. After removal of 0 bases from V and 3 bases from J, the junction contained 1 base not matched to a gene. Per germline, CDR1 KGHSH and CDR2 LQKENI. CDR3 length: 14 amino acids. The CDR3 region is CASSPPGQKETQYF. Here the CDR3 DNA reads TGTGCCAGCTCACCACCGGGACAGAAAGAGACCCAGTACTTC.

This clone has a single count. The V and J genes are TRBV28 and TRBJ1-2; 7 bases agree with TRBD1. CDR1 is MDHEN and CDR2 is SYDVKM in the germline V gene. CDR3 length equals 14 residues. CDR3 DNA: TGTGTCACGGGACAGTCCATAGCTAACTATGGCTACACCTTC. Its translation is CVTGQSIANYGYTF.

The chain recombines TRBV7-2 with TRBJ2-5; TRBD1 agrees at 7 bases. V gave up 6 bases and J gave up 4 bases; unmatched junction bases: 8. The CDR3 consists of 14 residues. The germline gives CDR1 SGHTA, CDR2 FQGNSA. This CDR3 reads CASSFQGVGETQYF. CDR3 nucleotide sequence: TGTGCCAGCAGTTTCCAGGGGGTTGGAGAGACCCAGTACTTC. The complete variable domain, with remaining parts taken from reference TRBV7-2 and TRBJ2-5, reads GAGVSQSPSNKVTEKGKDVELRCDPISGHTALYWYRQSLGQGLEFLIYFQGNSAPDKSGLPSDRFSAERTGGSVSTLTIQRTQQEDSAVYLCASSFQGVGETQYFGPGTRLLVL.

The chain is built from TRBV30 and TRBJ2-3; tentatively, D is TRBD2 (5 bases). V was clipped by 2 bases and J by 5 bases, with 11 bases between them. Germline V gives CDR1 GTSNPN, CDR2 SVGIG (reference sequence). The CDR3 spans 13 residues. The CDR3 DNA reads TGTGCCTGGAGTCCGAGGGTGAGAGATACGCAGTATTTT. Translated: CAWSPRVRDTQYF.

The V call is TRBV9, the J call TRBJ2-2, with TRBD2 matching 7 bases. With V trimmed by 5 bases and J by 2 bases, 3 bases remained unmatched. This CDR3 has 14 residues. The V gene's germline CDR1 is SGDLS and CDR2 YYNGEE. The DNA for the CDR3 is TGTGCCAGCAGGCTAGCGGTAAACACCGGGGAGCTGTTTTTT. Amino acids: CASRLAVNTGELFF.

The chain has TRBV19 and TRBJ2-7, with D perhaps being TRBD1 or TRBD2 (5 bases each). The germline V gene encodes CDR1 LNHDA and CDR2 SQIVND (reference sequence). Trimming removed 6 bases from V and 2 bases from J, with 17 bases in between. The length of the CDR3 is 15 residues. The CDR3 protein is CASSQDPGTTYEQYF. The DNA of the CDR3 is TGTGCCAGTAGCCAAGATCCGGGGACCACCTACGAGCAGTACTTC.

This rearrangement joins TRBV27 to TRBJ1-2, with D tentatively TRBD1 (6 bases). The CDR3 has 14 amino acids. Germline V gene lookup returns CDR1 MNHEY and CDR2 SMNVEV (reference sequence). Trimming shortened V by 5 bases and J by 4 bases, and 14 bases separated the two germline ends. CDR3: CASSVDRLGYGYTF. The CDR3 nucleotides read TGTGCCAGCAGTGTAGACAGGTTAGGCTATGGCTACACCTTC.

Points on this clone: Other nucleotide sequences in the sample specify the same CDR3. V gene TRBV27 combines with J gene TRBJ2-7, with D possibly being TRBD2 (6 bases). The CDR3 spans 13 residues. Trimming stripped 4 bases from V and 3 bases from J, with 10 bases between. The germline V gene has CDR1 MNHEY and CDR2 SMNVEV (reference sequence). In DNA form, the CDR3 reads TGTGCCAGCAGTTGGGGACTGAGCTACGAGCAGTACTTC. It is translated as CASSWGLSYEQYF.

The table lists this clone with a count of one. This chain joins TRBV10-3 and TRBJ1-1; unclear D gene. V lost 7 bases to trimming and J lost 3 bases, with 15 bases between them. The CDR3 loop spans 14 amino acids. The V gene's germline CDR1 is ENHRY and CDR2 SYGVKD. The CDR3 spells CAITPGGWDTEAFF. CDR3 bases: TGTGCCATCACCCCCGGAGGGTGGGACACTGAAGCTTTCTTT.

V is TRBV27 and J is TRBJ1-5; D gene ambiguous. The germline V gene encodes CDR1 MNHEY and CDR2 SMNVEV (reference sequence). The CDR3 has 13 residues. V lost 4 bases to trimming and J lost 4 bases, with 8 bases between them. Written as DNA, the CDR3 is TGTGCCAGCAGTTCATCCCATAATCAGCCCCAGCATTTT. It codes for CASSSSHNQPQHF.

CDR3 bases: TGCAGTGCTAGTAGCGGGGTAGGCACAGATACGCAGTATTTT. Translation: CSASSGVGTDTQYF. The chain recombines TRBV20-1 with TRBJ2-3; 8 bases are a match to TRBD2. The CDR3 sequence is 14 residues long. Looked up from germline, CDR1 is DFQATT and CDR2 is SNEGSKA (reference sequence). V lost 3 bases to trimming and J lost 1 base; unmatched junction nucleotides: 3.

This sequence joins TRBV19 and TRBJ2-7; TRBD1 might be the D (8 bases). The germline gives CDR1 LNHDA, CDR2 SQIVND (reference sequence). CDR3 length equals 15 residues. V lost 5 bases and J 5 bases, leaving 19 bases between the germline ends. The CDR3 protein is CASSLGGTGFNEQYF. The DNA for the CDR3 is TGTGCCAGTAGTCTGGGGGGGACAGGTTTCAACGAGCAGTACTTC.

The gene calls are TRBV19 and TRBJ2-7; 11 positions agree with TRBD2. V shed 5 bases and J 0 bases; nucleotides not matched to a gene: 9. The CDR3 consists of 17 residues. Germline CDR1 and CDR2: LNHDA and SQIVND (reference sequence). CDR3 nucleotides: TGTGCCAGTAGTTCCGGACTAGCGGGTTGGAGCTCCTACGAGCAGTACTTC. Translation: CASSSGLAGWSSYEQYF.

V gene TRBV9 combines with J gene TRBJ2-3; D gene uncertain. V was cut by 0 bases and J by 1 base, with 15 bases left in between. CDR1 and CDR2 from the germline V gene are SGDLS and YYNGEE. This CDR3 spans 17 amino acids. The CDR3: CASSVASSPGGTDTQYF. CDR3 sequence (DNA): TGTGCCAGCAGCGTAGCTTCCTCCCCTGGTGGCACAGATACGCAGTATTTT. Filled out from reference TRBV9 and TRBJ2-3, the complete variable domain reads DSGVTQTPKHLITATGQRVTLRCSPRSGDLSVYWYQQSLDQGLQFLIQYYNGEERAKGNILERFSAQQFPDLHSELNLSSLELGDSALYFCASSVASSPGGTDTQYFGPGTRLTVL.

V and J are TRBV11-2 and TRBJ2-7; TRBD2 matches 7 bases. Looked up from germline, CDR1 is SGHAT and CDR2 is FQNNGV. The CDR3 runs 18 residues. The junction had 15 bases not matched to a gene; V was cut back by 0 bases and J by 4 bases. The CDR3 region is CASSLDPGGIGGGYEQYF. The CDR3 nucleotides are TGTGCCAGCAGCTTAGATCCCGGCGGAATTGGCGGGGGTTACGAGCAGTACTTC.

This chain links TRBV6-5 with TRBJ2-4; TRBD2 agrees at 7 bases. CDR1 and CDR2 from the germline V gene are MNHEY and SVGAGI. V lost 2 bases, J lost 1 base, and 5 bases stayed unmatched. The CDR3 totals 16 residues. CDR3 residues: CASSYSVGGAKNIQYF. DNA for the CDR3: TGTGCCAGCAGTTACAGTGTGGGGGGGGCCAAAAACATTCAGTACTTC.

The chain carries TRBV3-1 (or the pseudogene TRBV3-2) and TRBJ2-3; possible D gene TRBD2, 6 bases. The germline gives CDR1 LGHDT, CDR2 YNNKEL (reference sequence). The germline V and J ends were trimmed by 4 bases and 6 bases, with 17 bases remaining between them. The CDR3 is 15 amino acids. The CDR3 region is CASSLRWGREDTQYF. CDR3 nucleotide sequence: TGTGCCAGCAGCCTCAGGTGGGGCCGGGAGGATACGCAGTATTTT.

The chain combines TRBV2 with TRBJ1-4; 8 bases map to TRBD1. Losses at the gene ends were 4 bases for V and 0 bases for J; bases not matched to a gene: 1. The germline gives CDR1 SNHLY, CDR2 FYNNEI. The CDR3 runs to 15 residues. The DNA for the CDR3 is TGTGCCAGCAGTGGACAGGGGACAACTAATGAAAAACTGTTTTTT. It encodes CASSGQGTTNEKLFF.

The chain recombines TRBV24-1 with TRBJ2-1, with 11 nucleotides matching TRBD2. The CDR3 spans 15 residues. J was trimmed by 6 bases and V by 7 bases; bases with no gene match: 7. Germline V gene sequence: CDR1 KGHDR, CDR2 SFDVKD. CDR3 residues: CATSPGTSGSNEQFF. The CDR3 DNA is TGTGCCACCAGCCCCGGGACTAGCGGCTCCAATGAGCAGTTCTTC.

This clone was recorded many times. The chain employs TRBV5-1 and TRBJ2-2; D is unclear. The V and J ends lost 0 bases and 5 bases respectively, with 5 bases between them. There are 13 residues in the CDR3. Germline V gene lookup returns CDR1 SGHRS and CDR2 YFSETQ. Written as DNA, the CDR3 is TGCGCCAGCAGCTTGGTTAGGACCGGGGAGCTGTTTTTT. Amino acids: CASSLVRTGELFF.